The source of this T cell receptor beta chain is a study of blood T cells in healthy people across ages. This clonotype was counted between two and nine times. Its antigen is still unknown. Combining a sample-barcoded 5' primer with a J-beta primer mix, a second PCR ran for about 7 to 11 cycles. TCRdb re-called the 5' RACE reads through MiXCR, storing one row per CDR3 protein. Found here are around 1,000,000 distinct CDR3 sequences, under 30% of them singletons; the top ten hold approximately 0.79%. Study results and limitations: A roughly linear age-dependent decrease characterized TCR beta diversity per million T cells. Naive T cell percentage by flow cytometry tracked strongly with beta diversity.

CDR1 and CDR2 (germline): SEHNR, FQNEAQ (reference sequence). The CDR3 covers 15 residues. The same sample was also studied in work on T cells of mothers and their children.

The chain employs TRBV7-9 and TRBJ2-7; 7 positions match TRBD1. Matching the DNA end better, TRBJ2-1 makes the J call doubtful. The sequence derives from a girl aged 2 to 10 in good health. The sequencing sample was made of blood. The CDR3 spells CASSLIDRVNNEQFF. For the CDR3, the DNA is TGTGCCAGCAGCTTAATCGACAGGGTTAACAATGAGCAGTTCTTC.